A selection of T cell receptor beta chains follows, all from one sample in a study of Ad26.COV2.S vaccination and SARS-CoV-2 variants. Here immunoSEQ multiplex PCR was the method, and the copy in TCRdb shows in-frame clones only, minus some. The sample carries hundreds of thousands of clones, about 87% recorded once. The sample was peripheral blood, taken in a trial of Ad26.COV2.S vaccine versus placebo. These receptors all stem from a person between 18 and 59 years old who received the Ad26.COV2.S COVID-19 vaccine or a placebo. Both conserved end residues are trimmed from each CDR3.

v_call: TRBV18
j_call: TRBJ2-6
cdr3_aa: ASSDTEASGANVLT

v_call: TRBV5-1
j_call: TRBJ1-6
cdr3_aa: ASSLSRPNSPLH

v_call: TRBV7-3
j_call: TRBJ2-5
cdr3_aa: ASSSQGETQY

v_call: TRBV9
j_call: TRBJ1-4
cdr3_aa: ASSVQGNHPTNEKLF

v_call: TRBV29-1
j_call: TRBJ1-6
cdr3_aa: SVEDRNQVH

v_call: TRBV7-8
j_call: TRBJ2-2
cdr3_aa: ASSLFARATANTGELF

v_call: TRBV28
j_call: TRBJ1-5
cdr3_aa: ASKEGGSQPQH

v_call: TRBV29-1
j_call: TRBJ2-1
cdr3_aa: SVPKRRAPYNEQF

v_call: TRBV20-1
j_call: TRBJ2-1
cdr3_aa: SASGDFNEQF

v_call: TRBV9
j_call: TRBJ1-2
cdr3_aa: ASSVVRGGGYGYT

v_call: TRBV11-1
j_call: TRBJ1-1
cdr3_aa: ASSLGQSITEAF

v_call: TRBV21-1
j_call: TRBJ1-1
cdr3_aa: ASSKEYSQLNTEAF

v_call: TRBV12-3/TRBV12-4
j_call: TRBJ1-6
cdr3_aa: ASSPTRNSPLH

v_call: TRBV5-8
j_call: TRBJ2-7
cdr3_aa: ASSDRDRDSYEQY